Reported below is one T cell receptor (beta chain). Its matching antigen is unknown. This entry comes from a study of shared clonotypes between healthy human individuals. Study-level information: Ranging from 18 to 49 in age, donors were a couple of women and a few men.

Study-wide findings and caveats: Sampling was confined to blood; repertoires within tissues likely differ. Investigators expected sequencing depth to affect clonotype sharing among donors.

Assay used: immunoSEQ multiplex PCR; TCRdb lists only in-frame clones, some missing. This sample carries about 480,000 clones, around 79% of them seen once, and the ten largest clones take 10% to 15%. The sample comprised PBMCs. This clonotype was obtained from a woman in her thirties or forties in good health. Some clones in this sample may be carry-over from other donors' samples.

As DNA, the CDR3 is TGTGCCAGCAGTTTAAGGGACAGGGGCATCAATCAGCCCCAGCATTTT. Amino acid sequence: CASSLRDRGINQPQHF. V and J are TRBV28 and TRBJ1-5, with 10 bases aligning to TRBD1. CDR1 is MDHEN and CDR2 is SYDVKM in the germline V gene. CDR3 length: 16 amino acids. The V gene end was trimmed by 2 bases and the J gene end by 3 bases; junction bases not matched to a gene: 4.